This TCR beta chain was captured in a study of shared clonotypes between healthy human individuals. Libraries were prepared by immunoSEQ multiplex PCR; TCRdb keeps only in-frame clonotypes and omits some of them. The data contain hundreds of thousands of clones, 80% to 95% of them seen just once; the ten biggest clones take up under 30%. Germline V gene lookup returns CDR1 MDHEN and CDR2 SYDVKM. The CDR3 is made up of 14 amino acids. Trimming took 7 bases from V and 4 from J, leaving 17 bases between them. Terminally differentiated effector memory CD45RA+ cells were left out of the naive CD8 fraction, which was CD45RO-negative and positively selected for CCR7.

The sample was naive CD8+ T cells sorted from blood. The chain uses TRBV28 and TRBJ2-7; unclear D gene. This receptor was obtained from a man aged 25 to 45 in good health. The CDR3 reads CASTLGASGYEQYF. The CDR3 bases are TGTGCCAGCACCCTCGGTGCGTCCGGTTACGAGCAGTACTTC.